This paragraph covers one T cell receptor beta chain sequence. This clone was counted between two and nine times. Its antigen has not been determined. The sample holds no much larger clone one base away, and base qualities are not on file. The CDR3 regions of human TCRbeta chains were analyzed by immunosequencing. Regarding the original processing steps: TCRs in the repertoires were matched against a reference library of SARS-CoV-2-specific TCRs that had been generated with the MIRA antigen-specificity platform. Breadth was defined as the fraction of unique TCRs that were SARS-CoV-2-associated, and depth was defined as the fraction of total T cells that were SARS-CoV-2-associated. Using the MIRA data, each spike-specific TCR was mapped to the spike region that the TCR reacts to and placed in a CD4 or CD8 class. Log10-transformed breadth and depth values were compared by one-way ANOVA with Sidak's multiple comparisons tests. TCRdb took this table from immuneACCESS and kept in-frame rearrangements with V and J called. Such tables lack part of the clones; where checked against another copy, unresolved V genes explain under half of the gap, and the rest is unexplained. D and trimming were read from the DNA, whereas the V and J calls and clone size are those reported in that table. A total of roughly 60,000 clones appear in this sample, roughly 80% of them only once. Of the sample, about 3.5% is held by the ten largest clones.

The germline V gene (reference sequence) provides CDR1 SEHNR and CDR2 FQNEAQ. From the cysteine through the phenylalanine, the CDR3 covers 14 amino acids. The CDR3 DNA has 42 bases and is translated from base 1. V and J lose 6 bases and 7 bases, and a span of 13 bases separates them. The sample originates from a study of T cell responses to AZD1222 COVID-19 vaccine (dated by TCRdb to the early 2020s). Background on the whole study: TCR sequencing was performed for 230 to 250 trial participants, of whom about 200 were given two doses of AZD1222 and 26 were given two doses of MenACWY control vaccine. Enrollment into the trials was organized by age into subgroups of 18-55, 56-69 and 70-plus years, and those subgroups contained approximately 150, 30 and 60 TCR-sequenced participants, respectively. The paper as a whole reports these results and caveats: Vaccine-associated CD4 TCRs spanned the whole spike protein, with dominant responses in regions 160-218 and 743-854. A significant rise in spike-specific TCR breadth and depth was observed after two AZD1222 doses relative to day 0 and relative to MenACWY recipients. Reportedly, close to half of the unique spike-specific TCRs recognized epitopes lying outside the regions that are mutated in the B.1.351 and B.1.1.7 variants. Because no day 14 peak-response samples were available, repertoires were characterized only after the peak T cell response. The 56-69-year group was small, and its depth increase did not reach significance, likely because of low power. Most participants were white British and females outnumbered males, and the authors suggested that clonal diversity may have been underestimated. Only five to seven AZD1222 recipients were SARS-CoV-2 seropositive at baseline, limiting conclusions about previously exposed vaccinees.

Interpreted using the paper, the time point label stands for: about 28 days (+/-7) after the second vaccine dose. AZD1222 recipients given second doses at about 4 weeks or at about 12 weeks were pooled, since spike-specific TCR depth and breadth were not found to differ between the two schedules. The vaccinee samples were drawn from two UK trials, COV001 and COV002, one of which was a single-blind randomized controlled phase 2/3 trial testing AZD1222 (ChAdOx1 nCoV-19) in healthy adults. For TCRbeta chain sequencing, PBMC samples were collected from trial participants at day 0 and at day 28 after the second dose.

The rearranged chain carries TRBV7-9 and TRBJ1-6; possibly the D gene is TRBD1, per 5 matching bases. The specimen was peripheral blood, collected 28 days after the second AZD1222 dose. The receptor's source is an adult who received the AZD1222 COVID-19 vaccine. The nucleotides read TGTGCCAGCAGTCCTTTGGGGGTAAATTCACCCCTCCACTTT. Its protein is CASSPLGVNSPLHF.